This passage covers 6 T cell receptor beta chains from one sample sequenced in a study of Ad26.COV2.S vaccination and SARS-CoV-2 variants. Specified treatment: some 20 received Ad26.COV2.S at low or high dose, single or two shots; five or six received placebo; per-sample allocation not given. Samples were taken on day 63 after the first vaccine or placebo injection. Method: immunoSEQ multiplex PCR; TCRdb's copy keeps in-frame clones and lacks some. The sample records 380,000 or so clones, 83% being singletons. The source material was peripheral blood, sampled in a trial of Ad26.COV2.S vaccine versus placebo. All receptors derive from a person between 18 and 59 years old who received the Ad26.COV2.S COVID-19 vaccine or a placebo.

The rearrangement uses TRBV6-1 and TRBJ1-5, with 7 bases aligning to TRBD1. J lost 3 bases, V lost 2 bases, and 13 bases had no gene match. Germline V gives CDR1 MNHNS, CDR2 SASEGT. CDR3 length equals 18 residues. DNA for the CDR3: TGTGCCAGCAGTGAAATGTCGTGGGACAGACTATACAATCAGCCCCAGCATTTT. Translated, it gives CASSEMSWDRLYNQPQHF.

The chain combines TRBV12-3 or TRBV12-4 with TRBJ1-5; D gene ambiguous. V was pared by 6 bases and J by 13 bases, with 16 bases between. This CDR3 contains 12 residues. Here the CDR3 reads CASRAIGWTQHF. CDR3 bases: TGTGCCAGCAGGGCCATTGGTTGGACGCAGCATTTT.

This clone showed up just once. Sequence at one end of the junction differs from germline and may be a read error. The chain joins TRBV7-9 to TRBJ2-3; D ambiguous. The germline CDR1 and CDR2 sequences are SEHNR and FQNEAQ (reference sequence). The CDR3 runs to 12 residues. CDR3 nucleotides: TGTGCCAGCACCTTAAAACAAGATACGCAGTATTTT. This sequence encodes CASTLKQDTQYF.

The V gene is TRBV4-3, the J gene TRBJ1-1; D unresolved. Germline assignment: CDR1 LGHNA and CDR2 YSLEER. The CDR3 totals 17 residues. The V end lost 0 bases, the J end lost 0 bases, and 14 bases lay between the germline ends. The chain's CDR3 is CASSQESFRTVNTEAFF. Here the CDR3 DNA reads TGCGCCAGCAGCCAAGAGAGTTTTAGGACGGTGAACACTGAAGCTTTCTTT.

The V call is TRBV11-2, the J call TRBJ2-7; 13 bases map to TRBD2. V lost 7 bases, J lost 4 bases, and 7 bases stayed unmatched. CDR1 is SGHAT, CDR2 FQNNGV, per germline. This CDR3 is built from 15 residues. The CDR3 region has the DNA TGTGCCAGCACCCCTTGGACTAGCGGGAGTTACGAGCAGTACTTC. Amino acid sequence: CASTPWTSGSYEQYF.

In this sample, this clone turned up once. CDR3 coding DNA: TGTGCCAGCTCAGAACAGGGTTCTGGCGGGGAGCTGTTTTTT. Translated, it gives CASSEQGSGGELFF. The chain combines TRBV18 with TRBJ2-2, with a possible D match to TRBD1 (6 bases). CDR1 is KGHSH and CDR2 is LQKENI in the germline V gene. The CDR3 loop spans 14 amino acids. V was clipped by 5 bases and J by 7 bases, with 14 bases between them.